The clone carrying this T cell receptor beta chain was counted a few times. Its antigen is still unknown. The data are from a study of cytomegalovirus exposure and HLA in healthy donors. Background on the study: Sequencing of roughly 180 million T cells in an earlier analysis found around 110 million unique TCR beta sequences. The study's findings and limits: Later on, analysis showed that most CMV-associated TCR beta chains appeared to be HLA-restricted. Among TCR sequences, most were rare, though some public TCRs appeared in many donors.

The primer mix had 60 Vbeta and 13 Jbeta primers. Measured with immunoSEQ multiplex PCR; TCRdb has only the in-frame clones, and not every one. There are 100,000 to 150,000 clones in the sample; approximately 17% occur only once, and 2.9% lies in the top ten. V gave up 2 bases and J gave up 4 bases; unmatched junction bases: 2. CDR1 and CDR2 (germline): SGHDT, YYEEEE. The CDR3 runs 15 residues. The sample taken for sequencing was PBMCs. V gene TRBV5-6 combines with J gene TRBJ2-1, with TRBD2 matching 11 bases. The source of this sequence is a female donor in good health and CMV-seropositive. CDR3 DNA sequence: TGTGCCAGCAGCTTTTCTAGCGGGAGGTACAATGAGCAGTTCTTC. This gives the protein CASSFSSGRYNEQFF.